One sample yielded the 8 T cell receptor beta chains listed below, sequenced in a study of T cells in women clearing cervical HPV infection. The data were produced by immunoSEQ multiplex PCR, yet TCRdb's version contains in-frame clones alone and is incomplete. In total, the table holds roughly 22,000 clones. Sequenced input: blood buffy coat. Every receptor here comes from a woman aged 18 to 75 with a cervical HPV16 infection that either progressed to CIN3+ or cleared (not recorded which).

Details on this clone: Coverage ceases 3 residues before the CDR3 finishes, and the germline J gene fills in the end. The genes are TRBV28 and TRBJ1-2; 10 nucleotides agree with TRBD1. CDR1 MDHEN and CDR2 SYDVKM come from the germline V gene. The CDR3 spans 15 residues. Germline trimming cut 3 bases from V and 4 bases from J; bases unmatched to any gene: 5. CDR3 bases read: TGTGCCAGCAGTTTGGGAGGGACAGGGGTCTATGGC. It codes for CASSLGGTGVYG. Given in full, the CDR3 is CASSLGGTGVYGYTF.

Concerning this clone: The read finishes 3 residues shy of the CDR3 end, and the germline J gene is used to complete it. The J gene is TRBJ1-1, the V gene TRBV6-1; 8 nucleotides agree with TRBD1. Trimming removed 3 bases from V and 3 bases from J; junction bases left unmatched: 6. The CDR3 spans 15 residues. Per the germline V gene, CDR1 is MNHNS and CDR2 is SASEGT. The covered CDR3 bases are TGTGCCAGCAGTGACCAGGGGGCAAAAGACACTGAA. Its protein is CASSDQGAKDTE. The full CDR3 sequence reads CASSDQGAKDTEAFF.

To note about this clone: The read is 3 residues too short to cover the CDR3 end, so that end is filled in from the germline J gene. This rearrangement joins TRBV5-6 to TRBJ2-3; D perhaps matches TRBD2 (6 bases). This CDR3 has 13 residues. Germline V gene data show CDR1 as SGHDT and CDR2 as YYEEEE. The V end was cut by 1 base, the J end by 4 bases, with 7 bases between. CDR3 bases read: TGTGCCAGCAGCTTGTGGGGGGCAGATACG. Protein sequence: CASSLWGADT. The whole CDR3 is CASSLWGADTQYF.

The part of the CDR3 DNA that was read is TGTGCCAGCAGAACGACAGGGGTCAATTCACCC. Translation: CASRTTGVNSP. The whole CDR3 sequence reads CASRTTGVNSPLHF. The chain links TRBV7-2 to TRBJ1-6; TRBD1 matches at 8 bases. The read terminates 3 residues ahead of where the CDR3 ends, so the germline J gene completes it. The germline V gene has CDR1 SGHTA and CDR2 FQGNSA. V was clipped by 6 bases and J by 7 bases; unmatched bases: 5. The CDR3 is 14 amino acids.

Turning to this clone: The CDR3 end lies 3 residues beyond the end of the read and is filled in from the germline J gene. This chain uses TRBV7-2 with TRBJ2-4; TRBD2 agrees at 12 bases. Trimming cost V 2 bases and J 6 bases; bases outside gene matches: 2. In germline, CDR1 is SGHTA, CDR2 FQGNSA. The CDR3 runs 15 residues. The chain's CDR3 is CASSLLAGGLNIQYF. The sequenced CDR3 bases are TGTGCCAGCAGCTTACTAGCGGGAGGGTTAAACATT.

About this clone: The read gets to within 3 residues of the CDR3 end, and the germline J gene fills in the rest. The genes are TRBV20-1 and TRBJ1-1, with TRBD1 matching over 11 bases. CDR3 length equals 12 residues. After removal of 6 bases from V and 4 bases from J, the junction contained 1 base not matched to a gene. CDR1 and CDR2 (germline): DFQATT, SNEGSKA (reference sequence). The part of the CDR3 DNA that was read is TGCAGTGCCGGACAGGGGGCCACTGAA. It translates to CSAGQGATE. The whole CDR3 sequence reads CSAGQGATEAFF.

Details on this clone: The CDR3 goes on 3 residues after the read ends, and that part is filled in from the germline J gene. The chain couples TRBV19 to TRBJ2-1; TRBD2 aligns across 10 bases. J gave up 3 bases and V 2 bases, and 1 base lay outside the gene matches. CDR1 and CDR2 (germline): LNHDA, SQIVND (reference sequence). The CDR3 is made up of 15 amino acids. The CDR3 is CASSILAGDYNEQFF. The part of the CDR3 DNA that was read is TGTGCCAGTAGTATACTAGCGGGAGACTACAATGAG.

Concerning this clone: The read terminates 3 residues before the CDR3 end, so the remaining end is supplied by the germline J gene. The chain combines TRBV20-1 with TRBJ2-7, with a tentative D call TRBD2 (6 bases). Trimming removed 4 bases at V and 0 bases at J, with 22 bases between. Germline V CDR1 and CDR2: DFQATT, SNEGSKA (reference sequence). This CDR3 contains 17 residues. The sequenced part of the CDR3 DNA is TGCAGTGCTACATTTCTCAGAGCGCGGGAAAGCTCCTACGAG. It translates to CSATFLRARESSYE. From start to end, the CDR3 is CSATFLRARESSYEQYF.